This T cell receptor (beta chain) was retrieved from a study of shared clonotypes between healthy human individuals. Study in general: Donor composition was a couple of women and a few men, aged 18 to 49.

Sequencing was performed with immunoSEQ multiplex PCR; in TCRdb, only in-frame clones are kept and a portion is missing. The sample carries around 700,000 clones, around 72% recorded once. Regarding this clone: As yet, its antigen is unknown.

Study outcomes and limitations: Larger richness was generally estimated for naive than memory subsets. Four donors had 5% to 6.5% of their naive CD4 clonotypes in common.

Trimming cost V 5 bases and J 1 base; bases outside gene matches: 5. The CDR3 totals 16 residues. In germline, CDR1 is SGHTA, CDR2 FQGTGA. This clonotype originated in a woman in her 30s in good health. The specimen sequenced was memory CD4+ T cells sorted from blood. Subset meaning: CD45RA-negative fraction. V gene TRBV7-3 combines with J gene TRBJ2-2; 9 nucleotides line up with TRBD2. The CDR3 DNA follows: TGTGCCAGCAGCCTACAACTAGCGGGGAACACCGGGGAGCTGTTTTTT. Amino acid sequence: CASSLQLAGNTGELFF.